Each of the 11 T cell receptor beta chains below was sequenced from the same sample in a study of T-cell reconstitution after alpha-beta-depleted transplantation in children (dated by TCRdb to about 2016). The treatment or condition label corresponds to: allogeneic hematopoietic cell transplantation with graft depleted of TCRalphabeta T cells and CD19 B cells. Libraries came from PCR. Sequencer: Illumina HiSeq 2500. To normalize quantification of the TCRbeta repertoire, the TCR libraries were built with molecular barcoding that relied on unique molecular identifiers. TCRdb passed the public sequencing reads through fastp at Q25 and MiXCR, retaining productive beta sequences. Entries that share a CDR3 protein sequence are merged under the most common genes and DNA. The sample table holds hundreds of thousands of distinct CDR3 sequences, of which about 16% were seen once. The leading ten clones occupy 29% of the sample.

The source material was PBMCs, mostly from graft donor cells, sampled 360 days after TCRalphabeta/CD19-depleted stem cell transplant. The receptors shown here come from a boy under two years old who had a stem cell transplant for Wiskott-Aldrich syndrome, so the T cells may come from the graft donor.

The rearrangement links TRBV10-3 to TRBJ1-2; tentatively, D is TRBD1 (5 bases). The V end was cut by 6 bases, the J end by 2 bases, with 13 bases between. CDR1 ENHRY and CDR2 SYGVKD come from the germline V gene. The CDR3 covers 14 residues. Here the CDR3 DNA reads TGTGCCATCAGGTCTGACAGTTTGAACTATGGCTACACCTTC. Translation gives CAIRSDSLNYGYTF.

The CDR3 here is CASSLGAGGDYEQYF. CDR3 nucleotide sequence: TGTGCCAGCAGCTTAGGAGCGGGAGGCGACTACGAGCAGTACTTC. The rearrangement uses TRBV7-6 and TRBJ2-7, with 9 bases that match TRBD2. The germline CDR1 and CDR2 sequences are SGHVS and FNYEAQ. The V and J ends lost 1 base and 3 bases, in that order; junction bases with no gene match: 4. The CDR3 runs 15 residues.

This sequence joins TRBV7-2 and TRBJ2-1, with 9 bases aligning to TRBD2. Per the germline V gene, CDR1 is SGHTA and CDR2 is FQGNSA. This CDR3 contains 16 residues. After removal of 0 bases from V and 7 bases from J, the junction contained 7 bases not matched to a gene. The CDR3 loop is CASSLARLAGVNEQFF. The CDR3 bases are TGTGCCAGCAGCTTAGCGAGGTTAGCGGGAGTAAATGAGCAGTTCTTC.

This clonotype was seen a few times. The V call is TRBV5-1, the J call TRBJ2-1; perhaps TRBD2 as D (5 bases). CDR3 length equals 14 residues. CDR1 and CDR2 (germline): SGHRS, YFSETQ. V was pared by 3 bases and J by 0 bases, with 7 bases between. CDR3 region: CASSWAGSYNEQFF. The DNA for the CDR3 is TGCGCCAGCAGCTGGGCGGGCTCCTACAATGAGCAGTTCTTC.

This clonotype has more than one count but fewer than ten. The chain joins TRBV6-5 to TRBJ2-3; D remains unclear. Trimming left V 2 bases short and J 5 bases short, with 11 bases between. The CDR3 consists of 14 residues. CDR1 is MNHEY and CDR2 is SVGAGI in the germline V gene. This CDR3 reads CASSYVGVGDTQYF. CDR3 in DNA: TGTGCCAGCAGTTACGTGGGCGTTGGAGATACGCAGTATTTT.

This clonotype was detected a few times. The gene calls are TRBV19 and TRBJ2-2; D gene uncertain. CDR1 and CDR2 (germline): LNHDA, SQIVND (reference sequence). The V and J ends lost 1 base and 5 bases respectively, with 8 bases between them. The CDR3 runs to 14 residues. CDR3 nucleotides: TGTGCCAGTAGTATAGTGTCCGAAACCGGGGAGCTGTTTTTT. Protein: CASSIVSETGELFF.

This clonotype was counted only a few times. V is TRBV10-3 and J is TRBJ2-7; 7 nucleotides match TRBD1. The CDR3 consists of 14 residues. V lost 4 bases to trimming and J lost 1 base; unmatched junction nucleotides: 4. CDR1 and CDR2 (germline): ENHRY, SYGVKD. CDR3 in DNA: TGTGCCATCAGTGGAAAGACAGGGTCCTACGAGCAGTACTTC. It specifies CAISGKTGSYEQYF.

The J gene is TRBJ2-3, the V gene TRBV7-9; D is unclear. Trimming took 5 bases from V and 2 from J, leaving 8 bases between them. CDR1 and CDR2 from the germline V gene are SEHNR and FQNEAQ (reference sequence). The CDR3 consists of 13 residues. The CDR3 DNA is TGTGCCAGCAGCCATTTCGACACAGATACGCAGTATTTT. Protein: CASSHFDTDTQYF. The variable domain in full, with the rest retrieved from reference TRBV7-9 and TRBJ2-3, is DTGVSQNPRHKITKRGQNVTFRCDPISEHNRLYWYRQTLGQGPEFLTYFQNEAQLEKSRLLSDRFSAERPKGSFSTLEIQRTEQGDSAMYLCASSHFDTDTQYFGPGTRLTVL.

The rearrangement joins TRBV14 to TRBJ2-6; D may be TRBD2 (6 bases). CDR3 length equals 18 residues. The V end was cut by 3 bases, the J end by 4 bases, with 19 bases between. Germline loops: CDR1 SGHDN, CDR2 FVKESK. Here the CDR3 DNA reads TGTGCCAGCAGCCACAGCGGCAGGAGGGCGAAAGGGGCCAACGTCCTGACTTTC. Its protein product is CASSHSGRRAKGANVLTF.

The genes are TRBV12-3 or TRBV12-4 and TRBJ1-5; D remains ambiguous. Trimming took off 6 bases at V and 3 bases at J, with 6 bases between the two ends. CDR3 length equals 12 residues. CDR3 protein: CASRTVNQPQHF. CDR3 DNA sequence: TGTGCCAGCAGGACGGTCAATCAGCCCCAGCATTTT.

The V gene is TRBV7-2, the J gene TRBJ1-2; the match to TRBD1 covers 7 bases. This CDR3 spans 13 amino acids. Germline V gene data show CDR1 as SGHTA and CDR2 as FQGNSA. Unmatched junction bases numbered 5, after V lost 3 bases and J lost 7 bases. The CDR3 region is CASSFRQGFGYTF. In DNA form, the CDR3 reads TGTGCCAGCAGCTTCCGACAGGGATTTGGCTACACCTTC.